This T cell receptor (beta chain) was captured in a study of blood T cell repertoires in COVID-19. V lost 6 bases and J lost 12, with 27 bases in between. The germline V gene encodes CDR1 SGHAT and CDR2 FQNNGV. The length of the CDR3 is 15 residues. In the original analysis: Cell counts per sample came from amplifying reference gene primers. Repertoires were generated with immunoSEQ multiplex PCR, while TCRdb's copy carries only in-frame clones and drops some. The DNA gave D and trimming, while V, J and clone size come from that table. The sample has fewer than 85,000 clones, about 82% seen once. The TCR sequence derives from a woman aged 80 or over with active or convalescent COVID-19. What was sequenced was peripheral blood. The chain joins TRBV11-2 to TRBJ2-7, with D possibly being TRBD1 (6 bases). CDR3 sequence: CASSPFQGRNRVLYF. CDR3 sequence (DNA): TGTGCCAGCAGTCCCTTTCAGGGGCGTAATCGTGTTTTGTACTTC.